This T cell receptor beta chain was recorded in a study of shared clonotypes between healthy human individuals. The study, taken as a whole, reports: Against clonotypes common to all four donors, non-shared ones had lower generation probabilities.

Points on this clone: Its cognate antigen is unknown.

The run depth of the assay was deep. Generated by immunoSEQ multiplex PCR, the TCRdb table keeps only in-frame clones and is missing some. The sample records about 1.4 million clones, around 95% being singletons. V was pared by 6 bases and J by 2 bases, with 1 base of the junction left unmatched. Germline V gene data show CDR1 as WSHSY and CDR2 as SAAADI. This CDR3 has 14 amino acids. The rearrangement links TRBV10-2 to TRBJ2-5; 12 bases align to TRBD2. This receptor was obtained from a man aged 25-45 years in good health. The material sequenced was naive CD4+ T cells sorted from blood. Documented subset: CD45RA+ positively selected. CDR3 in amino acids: CASSLAGGQETQYF. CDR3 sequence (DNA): TGCGCCAGCAGCCTAGCGGGAGGGCAAGAGACCCAGTACTTC.